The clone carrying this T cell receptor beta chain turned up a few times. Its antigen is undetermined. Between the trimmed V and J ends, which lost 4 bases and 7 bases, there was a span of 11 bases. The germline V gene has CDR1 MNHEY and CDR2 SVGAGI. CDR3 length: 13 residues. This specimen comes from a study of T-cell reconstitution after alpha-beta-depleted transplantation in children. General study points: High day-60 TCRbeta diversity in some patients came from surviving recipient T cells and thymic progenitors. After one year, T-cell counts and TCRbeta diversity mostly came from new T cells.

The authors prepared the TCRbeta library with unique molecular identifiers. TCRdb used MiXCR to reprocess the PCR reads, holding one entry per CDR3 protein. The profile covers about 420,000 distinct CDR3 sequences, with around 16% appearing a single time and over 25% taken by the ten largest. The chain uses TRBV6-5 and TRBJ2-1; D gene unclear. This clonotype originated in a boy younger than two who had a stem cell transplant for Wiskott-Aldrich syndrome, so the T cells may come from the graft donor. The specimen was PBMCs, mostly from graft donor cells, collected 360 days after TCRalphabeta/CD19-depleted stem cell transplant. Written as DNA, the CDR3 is TGTGCCAGCAGTTTGGGGTTAAAAAATGAGCAGTTCTTC. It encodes CASSLGLKNEQFF.